This T cell receptor beta chain emerged from a study of blood T cell repertoires in COVID-19. Study as a whole: The United States, Italy and Spain provided the acute and convalescent COVID-19 samples. T cells, B-cell-depleted T cells, or PBMCs provided the cDNA or gDNA that served as material.

V was cut by 4 bases and J by 7 bases, with 12 bases left in between. Germline values: CDR1 KGHDR, CDR2 SFDVKD. The CDR3 totals 13 residues. Using immunoSEQ multiplex PCR, the repertoire was profiled, and TCRdb retains in-frame clones only, with some absent. Of about 100,000 clones listed, roughly nine tenths were seen once; the top ten hold roughly 6%. This chain links TRBV24-1 with TRBJ2-5; D not resolved. Sequencing used peripheral blood. This sequence originates from a human donor in a cohort sampled during active COVID-19. This CDR3 is CATSETPGGTQYF. In nucleotides, the CDR3 is TGTGCCACCAGTGAAACGCCCGGCGGGACCCAGTACTTC.